The entry below gives a single TCR beta chain sequence along with its context. Antigen unknown. Profiled with immunoSEQ multiplex PCR; TCRdb holds only in-frame clones, not every one. Of over 85,000 clones listed, roughly 80% are singletons. These data come from a study of OX40 agonist ivuxolimab in advanced cancers. Study-level information: Patient treatment consisted of intravenous ivuxolimab administration every 2 weeks at 0.01 to 10 mg/kg. Two patients with cutaneous melanoma and one with hepatocellular carcinoma, three in total, showed partial responses.

Study-level findings and limits: Antigen specificity of clonally expanded peripheral T cells was not established.

The TCR originated in an adult with an advanced solid tumor such as melanoma, head and neck, liver or kidney cancer. This specimen was CD4+ or CD8+ T cells sorted from blood, taken in a trial of the OX40 agonist ivuxolimab.

The CDR3 loop is CASRETGAGYEQYF. The CDR3 DNA reads as TGTGCCAGCAGGGAGACAGGGGCTGGGTACGAGCAGTACTTC. The J gene is TRBJ2-5, the V gene TRBV5-6; TRBD1 matches 8 bases. The tail of the sequence fits TRBJ2-7 better, so the J call may be wrong. The CDR3 has 14 amino acids. Germline CDR1 and CDR2: SGHDT and YYEEEE.